The 31 T cell receptor beta chains presented below share a single source sample, sequenced in a study of control samples from healthy donors and cancer patients. Sequencing used immunoSEQ multiplex PCR; TCRdb keeps in-frame clones, though not all of them. This table holds roughly 120,000 clones, roughly 88% found once. Sequences were obtained from PBMCs. These receptors came from a woman aged 55-70 years with lung cancer.

The rearrangement uses TRBV7-9 and TRBJ2-3; maybe TRBD2 (6 bases). Trimming cost V 5 bases and J 1 base, with 16 bases left between them. Germline CDR1 SEHNR, CDR2 FQNEAQ (reference sequence). This CDR3 region has 16 residues. DNA of the CDR3: TGTGCCAGCAGCGGGAGGACGGGACGGGGCACAGATACGCAGTATTTT. Translation gives CASSGRTGRGTDTQYF.

The V and J genes are TRBV9 and TRBJ2-5; 7 positions match TRBD2. CDR3 length: 14 residues. From germline, CDR1 is SGDLS and CDR2 YYNGEE. V shed 4 bases and J 5 bases; nucleotides not matched to a gene: 8. This chain's CDR3 is CASSHGGGRETQYF. As DNA, the CDR3 is TGTGCCAGCAGCCATGGGGGGGGACGCGAGACCCAGTACTTC.

The gene calls are TRBV7-9 and TRBJ2-7; either TRBD1 or TRBD2 may fit D (6 bases each). Germline-derived CDR1 and CDR2 are SEHNR and FQNEAQ (reference sequence). V lost 5 bases and J lost 7, with 18 bases in between. The length of the CDR3 is 14 residues. This CDR3 is CASSRPGGAGEQYF. CDR3 DNA: TGTGCCAGCAGCCGCCCCGGGGGCGCGGGGGAGCAGTACTTC.

The V gene is TRBV19, the J gene TRBJ2-1; 12 bases line up with TRBD2. This CDR3 contains 15 residues. Germline V gene data show CDR1 as LNHDA and CDR2 as SQIVND (reference sequence). Trimming at V came to 2 bases and at J to 8 bases, leaving 4 bases not matched to a gene. The CDR3 coding sequence is TGTGCCAGTAGTATAAGCCTAGCGGGGGGGCATGAGCAGTTCTTC. It yields the protein CASSISLAGGHEQFF. Full variable domain (missing parts from reference TRBV19 and TRBJ2-1): DGGITQSPKYLFRKEGQNVTLSCEQNLNHDAMYWYRQDPGQGLRLIYYSQIVNDFQKGDIAEGYSVSREKKESFPLTVTSAQKNPTAFYLCASSISLAGGHEQFFGPGTRLTVL.

The genes are TRBV28 and TRBJ1-2, with 11 bases matching TRBD1. V lost 10 bases, J lost 3 bases, and 13 bases stayed unmatched. Germline values: CDR1 MDHEN, CDR2 SYDVKM. The CDR3 is 16 amino acids. The CDR3, as DNA: TGTGCCACCCTCAATCTCCGGGACAGGGGGGACTATGGCTACACCTTC. This encodes CATLNLRDRGDYGYTF.

V usage is TRBV3-1 (or the pseudogene TRBV3-2) and J usage is TRBJ2-5, with 9 positions matching TRBD2. CDR3 length: 14 amino acids. V trimming: 5 bases; J trimming: 2 bases; junction bases outside the gene matches: 3. In germline, CDR1 is LGHDT, CDR2 YNNKEL (reference sequence). The CDR3 sequence: CASSGRGGQETQYF. The DNA of the CDR3 is TGTGCCAGCAGCGGGCGGGGGGGACAAGAGACCCAGTACTTC.

V usage is TRBV19 and J usage is TRBJ1-5, with D possibly matching TRBD1 (5 bases). Trimming removed 3 bases from V and 4 bases from J, with 13 bases in between. Germline V CDR1 and CDR2: LNHDA, SQIVND (reference sequence). The CDR3 consists of 15 residues. The CDR3 bases are TGTGCCAGTAGTATCAGGGCATCCTGGAATCAGCCCCAGCATTTT. It codes for CASSIRASWNQPQHF.

This chain uses TRBV7-2 with TRBJ1-3, with D possibly being TRBD1 (5 bases). Deletions cut 0 bases from V and 4 bases from J, with 10 bases between. Germline-derived CDR1 and CDR2 are SGHTA and FQGNSA. The CDR3 totals 15 residues. The CDR3 here is CASSLAGGSGNTIYF. CDR3 sequence (DNA): TGTGCCAGCAGCTTAGCGGGGGGATCGGGAAACACCATATATTTT.

The chain uses TRBV7-8 and TRBJ2-1; 9 nucleotides agree with TRBD1. The CDR3 is 18 amino acids. Germline V gene sequence: CDR1 SGHVS, CDR2 FQNEAQ. J was trimmed by 8 bases and V by 5 bases; bases with no gene match: 19. In nucleotides, the CDR3 is TGTGCCAGCAGCCTTAGCGCCCAGGGACAGGGACTGCCCCATGAGCAGTTCTTC. This codes for CASSLSAQGQGLPHEQFF.

For this clone: The identical CDR3 is also encoded by other nucleotide sequences in the sample. The chain uses TRBV5-1 and TRBJ1-1; D unclear. The germline V gene encodes CDR1 SGHRS and CDR2 YFSETQ. CDR3 size: 13 residues. Deletions cut 0 bases from V and 2 bases from J, with 5 bases between. In DNA form, the CDR3 reads TGCGCCAGCAGCTTGGCAGAAAACACTGAAGCTTTCTTT. Translation gives CASSLAENTEAFF.

This clone was seen only a few times. The gene calls are TRBV5-1 and TRBJ2-1; 8 nucleotides align to TRBD2. Germline trimming cut 4 bases from V and 7 bases from J; bases unmatched to any gene: 10. This CDR3 region has 15 residues. The germline V gene encodes CDR1 SGHRS and CDR2 YFSETQ. The CDR3 region has the DNA TGCGCCAGCAGCCGAATGGGACTAGACTTGAATGAGCAGTTCTTC. Protein product: CASSRMGLDLNEQFF.

The chain employs TRBV14 and TRBJ2-3; TRBD2 is a possible D gene (5 bases). The germline gives CDR1 SGHDN, CDR2 FVKESK. Trimming left V 4 bases short and J 5 bases short, with 16 bases between. The CDR3 totals 15 residues. The CDR3 sequence: CASSPRNGKGDTQYF. The DNA of the CDR3 is TGTGCCAGCAGCCCCAGGAACGGGAAGGGAGATACGCAGTATTTT.

CDR3 loop: CASSRGSSGLNTEAFF. The CDR3 coding sequence is TGTGCCAGCTCCCGTGGGAGTTCGGGTTTAAACACTGAAGCTTTCTTT. This chain uses TRBV18 with TRBJ1-1; no clear D. CDR1 and CDR2 from the germline V gene are KGHSH and LQKENI. CDR3 length: 16 amino acids. V lost 6 bases and J 2 bases, leaving 19 bases between the germline ends.

The chain is built from TRBV5-6 and TRBJ1-2; 8 positions match TRBD1. Germline CDR1 SGHDT, CDR2 YYEEEE. V lost 0 bases, J lost 4 bases, and 8 bases stayed unmatched. The length of the CDR3 is 16 residues. The CDR3 bases are TGTGCCAGCAGCTTGGTCGGGACCGGGACAGGCTATGGCTACACCTTC. It codes for CASSLVGTGTGYGYTF.

This clone is a singleton in its sample. The chain recombines TRBV6-6 with TRBJ2-1; D gene ambiguous. The CDR3 spans 12 residues. V was shortened by 2 bases and J by 6 bases, with 5 bases between the two germline ends. The germline CDR1 and CDR2 sequences are MNHNY and SVGAGI (reference sequence). The CDR3 region is CASSYILNEQFF. DNA for the CDR3: TGTGCCAGCAGTTACATTCTCAATGAGCAGTTCTTC.

This chain links TRBV6-2 or TRBV6-3 with TRBJ2-5; 11 bases match TRBD2. The CDR3 is 15 amino acids. Germline V gene data show CDR1 as MNHEY and CDR2 as SVGEGT. The V and J ends lost 4 bases and 4 bases, in that order; junction bases with no gene match: 5. CDR3 bases: TGTGCCAGCAGTTCTTCTAGCGGGGGGACAGAGACCCAGTACTTC. It specifies CASSSSSGGTETQYF.

The chain couples TRBV7-9 to TRBJ2-5; D unresolved. In germline, CDR1 is SEHNR, CDR2 FQNEAQ (reference sequence). The V end was cut by 5 bases, the J end by 2 bases, with 15 bases between. The CDR3 is made up of 15 amino acids. CDR3 amino acids: CASSQDTSQQETQYF. In DNA form, the CDR3 reads TGTGCCAGCAGCCAAGATACATCCCAACAAGAGACCCAGTACTTC.

This sequence joins TRBV5-4 and TRBJ2-7; the D gene is possibly TRBD1 (6 bases). Germline V gene lookup returns CDR1 SGHNT and CDR2 YYREEE (reference sequence). The length of the CDR3 is 13 residues. Trimming removed 4 bases at V and 2 bases at J, with 10 bases between. CDR3 sequence: CASSQTGPYEQYF. CDR3 bases: TGTGCCAGCAGCCAAACAGGGCCCTACGAGCAGTACTTC.

On this clone itself: The same CDR3 is also encoded by other DNA sequences in this sample. This sequence joins TRBV5-1 and TRBJ2-1; D is uncertain. V was shortened by 0 bases and J by 6 bases, with 4 bases between the two germline ends. Germline V lookup: CDR1 SGHRS, CDR2 YFSETQ. CDR3 length: 12 amino acids. The CDR3 sequence: CASSLGGNEQFF. For the CDR3, the DNA is TGCGCCAGCAGCTTGGGGGGCAATGAGCAGTTCTTC.

V usage is TRBV11-2 and J usage is TRBJ1-1; unclear D gene. Trimming stripped 5 bases from V and 0 bases from J, with 16 bases between. CDR3 length equals 16 residues. Germline V gene data show CDR1 as SGHAT and CDR2 as FQNNGV. The CDR3 protein is CASSTRTRTVNTEAFF. The CDR3 nucleotides read TGTGCCAGCAGCACTAGAACCCGGACGGTGAACACTGAAGCTTTCTTT. Full variable domain (outside the CDR3, taken from reference TRBV11-2 and TRBJ1-1): EAGVAQSPRYKIIEKRQSVAFWCNPISGHATLYWYQQILGQGPKLLIQFQNNGVVDDSQLPKDRFSAERLKGVDSTLKIQPAKLEDSAVYLCASSTRTRTVNTEAFFGQGTRLTVV.

The rearrangement joins TRBV12-3 or TRBV12-4 to TRBJ1-1; D remains unclear. This CDR3 region has 10 residues. V was cut by 6 bases and J by 5 bases, with 4 bases left in between. The CDR3 reads CASSRTEAFF. The CDR3 DNA reads TGTGCCAGCAGCCGGACTGAAGCTTTCTTT.

The chain employs TRBV19 and TRBJ1-1; 7 positions match TRBD1. Germline trimming cut 5 bases from V and 0 bases from J; bases unmatched to any gene: 15. The V gene's germline CDR1 is LNHDA and CDR2 SQIVND (reference sequence). CDR3 length equals 18 residues. CDR3 sequence: CASSPRQGRIPMNTEAFF. The CDR3 DNA reads as TGTGCCAGTAGTCCCCGACAGGGCAGGATACCCATGAACACTGAAGCTTTCTTT.

This chain uses TRBV5-4 with TRBJ2-5; TRBD1 aligns across 9 bases. The CDR3 is 16 amino acids. V lost 4 bases to trimming and J lost 2 bases; unmatched junction nucleotides: 9. CDR1 SGHNT and CDR2 YYREEE come from the germline V gene (reference sequence). The CDR3 here is CASSPKGGTGQETQYF. In DNA form, the CDR3 reads TGTGCCAGCAGCCCAAAAGGCGGGACAGGGCAAGAGACCCAGTACTTC.

This clone was detected once. This chain connects TRBV7-9 to TRBJ2-1, with D unclear. Germline CDR1 is SEHNR and CDR2 is FQNEAQ (reference sequence). This CDR3 has 18 amino acids. V dropped 2 bases and J dropped 0 bases, with 17 bases sitting between them. CDR3 sequence reads: CASSLRMPRSGSYNEQFF. DNA for the CDR3: TGTGCCAGCAGCTTAAGGATGCCCCGAAGTGGCTCCTACAATGAGCAGTTCTTC.

The genes are TRBV27 and TRBJ2-6; tentatively, D is TRBD1 (5 bases). Trimming shortened V by 7 bases and J by 1 base, and 17 bases separated the two germline ends. CDR3 length: 17 residues. The germline gives CDR1 MNHEY, CDR2 SMNVEV (reference sequence). The DNA of the CDR3 is TGTGCCAGCACCCCTGGGCCAGCAGGGTCTGGGGCCAACGTCCTGACTTTC. Protein product: CASTPGPAGSGANVLTF.

Only a few counts were recorded for this clone. V usage is TRBV19 and J usage is TRBJ2-7; D is uncertain. V was shortened by 0 bases and J by 2 bases, with 5 bases between the two germline ends. Germline V lookup: CDR1 LNHDA, CDR2 SQIVND (reference sequence). The CDR3 runs 13 residues. This CDR3 reads CASSIEATYEQYF. The CDR3, as DNA: TGTGCCAGTAGTATAGAAGCTACCTACGAGCAGTACTTC.

The chain employs TRBV7-2 and TRBJ1-1; maybe TRBD1 (5 bases). From germline, CDR1 is SGHTA and CDR2 FQGNSA. Trimming shortened V by 1 base and J by 5 bases, and 11 bases separated the two germline ends. The CDR3 runs to 14 residues. The CDR3 is CASSLGAGSTEAFF. The CDR3 bases are TGTGCCAGCAGCTTAGGGGCAGGGAGTACTGAAGCTTTCTTT.

The chain combines TRBV3-1 (or the pseudogene TRBV3-2) with TRBJ1-1; unclear D gene. CDR3 length: 13 residues. Germline loops: CDR1 LGHDT, CDR2 YNNKEL (reference sequence). Trimming took 5 bases from V and 0 from J, leaving 7 bases between them. The CDR3 DNA reads as TGTGCCAGCAGCGTAAATATGAACACTGAAGCTTTCTTT. Its translation: CASSVNMNTEAFF.

The gene calls are TRBV12-3 or TRBV12-4 and TRBJ2-5; D is unresolved. The CDR3 consists of 12 residues. The V and J ends lost 0 bases and 1 base respectively, with 0 bases between them. CDR3 in DNA: TGTGCCAGCAGTTTAGCCCAAGAGACCCAGTACTTC. This gives the protein CASSLAQETQYF.

This clone has just one count. The J gene is TRBJ2-7, the V gene TRBV5-6; 8 bases map to TRBD1. The CDR3 is 17 amino acids. V was clipped by 2 bases and J by 1 base; unmatched bases: 11. In germline, CDR1 is SGHDT, CDR2 YYEEEE. CDR3 region: CASSFGAPGQGSYEQYF. The DNA for the CDR3 is TGTGCCAGCAGCTTCGGTGCCCCCGGACAGGGTTCCTACGAGCAGTACTTC.

The chain is built from TRBV19 and TRBJ1-1; 8 nucleotides agree with TRBD1. V lost 10 bases to trimming and J lost 5 bases; unmatched junction nucleotides: 18. The CDR3 covers 16 residues. From germline, CDR1 is LNHDA and CDR2 SQIVND (reference sequence). The CDR3 DNA is TGTGCCACCCTAGCGGGGACAGGTTTGTCAGTGACTGAAGCTTTCTTT. Translation: CATLAGTGLSVTEAFF. The full variable domain, completed using reference TRBV19 and TRBJ1-1, is DGGITQSPKYLFRKEGQNVTLSCEQNLNHDAMYWYRQDPGQGLRLIYYSQIVNDFQKGDIAEGYSVSREKKESFPLTVTSAQKNPTAFYLCATLAGTGLSVTEAFFGQGTRLTVV.